This section outlines one TCR beta chain sequence together with its context. CDR1 and CDR2 from the germline V gene are GTSNPN and SVGIG (reference sequence). CDR3 length: 15 amino acids. Trimming took off 4 bases at V and 0 bases at J, with 10 bases between the two ends. The data were taken from a study of cytomegalovirus exposure and HLA in healthy donors. 13 Jbeta primers and 60 Vbeta primers were used for the PCR. Libraries were prepared by immunoSEQ multiplex PCR; TCRdb keeps only in-frame clonotypes and omits some of them. In the table there are approximately 110,000 clones, roughly 81% of which are singletons.

This clonotype originated in a woman in her twenties or thirties in good health and CMV-seronegative. Sequenced input: PBMCs. This chain joins TRBV30 and TRBJ1-6; tentatively, D is TRBD1 (6 bases). CDR3 in DNA: TGTGCCTGGACATTGGACAGCTCCTATAATTCACCCCTCCACTTT. Protein sequence: CAWTLDSSYNSPLHF. Using reference TRBV30 and TRBJ1-6 for the parts outside the CDR3, the full variable domain is SQTIHQWPATLVQPVGSPLSLECTVEGTSNPNLYWYRQAAGRGLQLLFYSVGIGQISSEVPQNLSASRPQDRQFILSSKKLLLSDSGFYLCAWTLDSSYNSPLHFGNGTRLTVT.